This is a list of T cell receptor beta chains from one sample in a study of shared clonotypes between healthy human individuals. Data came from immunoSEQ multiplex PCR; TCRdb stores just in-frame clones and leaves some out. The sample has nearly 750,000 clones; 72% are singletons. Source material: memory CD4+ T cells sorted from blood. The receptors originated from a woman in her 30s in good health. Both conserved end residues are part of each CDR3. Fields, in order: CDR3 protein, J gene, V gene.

cdr3_aa: CASSLTRTNEKLFF; j_call: TRBJ1-4; v_call: TRBV11-1
cdr3_aa: CASSWEGVSSSYEQYF; j_call: TRBJ2-7; v_call: TRBV5-1
cdr3_aa: CASSLTSGVNTDTQYF; j_call: TRBJ2-3; v_call: TRBV5-1
cdr3_aa: CARGTGSIEYF; j_call: TRBJ2-7; v_call: TRBV21-1
cdr3_aa: CASSALRGQGGTEAFF; j_call: TRBJ1-1; v_call: TRBV19
cdr3_aa: CASSNRRDNLEKLFF; j_call: TRBJ1-4; v_call: TRBV19
cdr3_aa: CASRRNSGSSYEQYF; j_call: TRBJ2-7; v_call: TRBV14
cdr3_aa: CASSLGWQNTEAFF; j_call: TRBJ1-1; v_call: TRBV28
cdr3_aa: CASSPQTGDGGYTF; j_call: TRBJ1-2; v_call: TRBV11-3
cdr3_aa: CASSQEKGLAGYSEQYF; j_call: TRBJ2-7; v_call: TRBV4-1
cdr3_aa: CASSASPPLNEQFF; j_call: TRBJ2-1; v_call: TRBV9
cdr3_aa: CASPRAGSSPLHF; j_call: TRBJ1-6; v_call: TRBV6-4
cdr3_aa: CASSQLDGAGQYF; j_call: TRBJ2-7; v_call: TRBV14
cdr3_aa: CASRRGDNQPQHF; j_call: TRBJ1-5; v_call: TRBV2
cdr3_aa: CASSIRRSGYEQYF; j_call: TRBJ2-7; v_call: TRBV19
cdr3_aa: CASSPGQGRNTEAFF; j_call: TRBJ1-1; v_call: TRBV5-1
cdr3_aa: CASSNPISPFTGKEAFF; j_call: TRBJ1-1; v_call: TRBV28
cdr3_aa: CASTYSGGASANEQFF; j_call: TRBJ2-1; v_call: TRBV7-8
cdr3_aa: CASSSGQGREQYF; j_call: TRBJ2-7; v_call: TRBV27
cdr3_aa: CASSLSSADYNEQFF; j_call: TRBJ2-1; v_call: TRBV5-1
cdr3_aa: CASSFQGGQPQHF; j_call: TRBJ1-5; v_call: TRBV11-2
cdr3_aa: CASTRQAHREQYF; j_call: TRBJ2-7; v_call: TRBV21-1
cdr3_aa: CASTQNPGTTYNEQFF; j_call: TRBJ2-1; v_call: TRBV19
cdr3_aa: CASSPWTSGLYEQYF; j_call: TRBJ2-7; v_call: TRBV2
cdr3_aa: CASSADRARGYTF; j_call: TRBJ1-2; v_call: TRBV6-1
cdr3_aa: CASTWNRAYEQYF; j_call: TRBJ2-7; v_call: TRBV18
cdr3_aa: CASRETGPGGANVLTF; j_call: TRBJ2-6; v_call: TRBV19
cdr3_aa: CASSGESVADTQYF; j_call: TRBJ2-3; v_call: TRBV11-3
cdr3_aa: CASSLDPTATKYEQYF; j_call: TRBJ2-7; v_call: TRBV5-1
cdr3_aa: CASSWDYNEQFF; j_call: TRBJ2-1; v_call: TRBV5-1